The 20 T cell receptor beta chains listed next were all sequenced from one sample in a study of T cell clonality in common variable immunodeficiency. Their cognate antigens are unknown. TCRdb's table, derived via immunoSEQ multiplex PCR, lists solely in-frame clones and lacks some. This table holds about 16,000 clones with no singletons; the top ten claim over 12%. Study-level results: Reportedly, TCR beta sequences from common variable immunodeficiency showed fewer deletions and N-nucleotide insertions.

The sequenced sample consisted of peripheral blood mononuclear cells. Receptors were obtained from a human donor with common variable immunodeficiency.

This clone was seen a few times. The CDR3 extends 3 residues past the end of the read, so its final part is completed from the germline J gene. The chain employs TRBV5-1 and TRBJ2-1; D possibly corresponds to TRBD2 (6 bases). Trimming removed 0 bases at V and 5 bases at J, with 15 bases between. The CDR3 loop spans 16 amino acids. Germline V lookup: CDR1 SGHRS, CDR2 YFSETQ. The DNA read from the CDR3 is TGCGCCAGCAGCTTGGGGCTGGGACTCCCTAACAATGAG. Amino acids: CASSLGLGLPNNE. The whole CDR3 region reads CASSLGLGLPNNEQFF.

Details on this clone: Read sequence stops 3 residues before the CDR3 end, and the germline J gene provides the missing end. The rearrangement links TRBV2 to TRBJ2-5; the D gene is possibly TRBD1 (5 bases). CDR3 length: 13 residues. The V and J ends lost 3 bases and 7 bases respectively, with 12 bases between them. Germline values: CDR1 SNHLY, CDR2 FYNNEI. CDR3 amino acids: CASSDRQIGTQYF. CDR3 DNA (partial): TGTGCCAGCAGTGACCGACAGATTGGGACC.

Note on this clone: The missing CDR3 end, 3 residues past where the read stops, is filled in from the germline J gene. V is TRBV30 and J is TRBJ2-3, with D possibly matching TRBD2 (7 bases). Germline values: CDR1 GTSNPN, CDR2 SVGIG (reference sequence). This CDR3 comprises 15 residues. The ends were cut back, 4 bases at V and 4 bases at J, with 18 bases in the middle. CDR3 in amino acids: CAWTKTGGASDTQYF. The DNA read from the CDR3 is TGTGCCTGGACCAAAACTGGGGGGGCCTCAGATACG.

The sample holds a few counts of this clone. The CDR3 protein is CASSFGTANSPLHF. The sequenced part of the CDR3 DNA is TGTGCCAGCAGCTTTGGGACAGCTAATTCACCC. This chain links TRBV11-2 with TRBJ1-6; 7 bases match TRBD1. The CDR3 extends 3 residues past the end of the read, so its final part is completed from the germline J gene. Germline V gives CDR1 SGHAT, CDR2 FQNNGV. The junction had 2 bases not matched to a gene; V was cut back by 3 bases and J by 6 bases. The CDR3 sequence is 14 residues long.

This clone turned up a few times. The read terminates 3 residues ahead of where the CDR3 ends, so the germline J gene completes it. The rearrangement uses TRBV7-8 and TRBJ2-2; D possibly corresponds to TRBD1 (6 bases). The V end lost 5 bases, the J end lost 1 base, and 14 bases lay between the germline ends. Germline assignment: CDR1 SGHVS and CDR2 FQNEAQ. There are 16 residues in the CDR3. The sequenced CDR3 bases are TGTGCCAGCAGCCCCAGACCAGGGGTGAACACCGGGGAG. Translation: CASSPRPGVNTGE. The whole CDR3 sequence is CASSPRPGVNTGELFF.

This clone was observed many times. The read ends 3 residues before the CDR3 terminus; that terminus is restored from the germline J gene. This sequence joins TRBV7-9 and TRBJ2-1, with D hard to call. Germline CDR1 SEHNR, CDR2 FQNEAQ (reference sequence). CDR3 length equals 15 residues. V was cut by 3 bases and J by 0 bases, with 9 bases left in between. CDR3: CASSFGSSSYNEQFF. The part of the CDR3 DNA that was read is TGTGCCAGCAGCTTTGGCTCGAGCTCCTACAATGAG.

Only a few counts were recorded for this clone. The CDR3 end is not reached by the read, which stops 3 residues before it; the germline J gene fills it in. V is TRBV18 and J is TRBJ1-5, with a tentative D call TRBD1 (5 bases). V gave up 6 bases and J gave up 0 bases, with 15 bases separating them. The CDR3 runs 16 residues. Germline V lookup: CDR1 KGHSH, CDR2 LQKENI. Incomplete CDR3 DNA: TGTGCCAGCTCGAGTTCCCAGGGCCCTAGCAATCAGCCC. Its protein product is CASSSSQGPSNQP. The whole CDR3 region reads CASSSSQGPSNQPQHF.

This clone was seen a few times. The CDR3 end lies 3 residues beyond the end of the read and is filled in from the germline J gene. The rearrangement joins TRBV2 to TRBJ1-4; TRBD1 matches 8 bases. The CDR3 is 16 residues long. J gave up 4 bases and V 6 bases, and 10 bases lay outside the gene matches. The germline V gene has CDR1 SNHLY and CDR2 FYNNEI. CDR3 region: CASRALDRAINEKLFF. The covered CDR3 bases are TGTGCCAGCAGAGCTTTGGACAGGGCTATTAATGAAAAA.

This clone showed up just a few times. The CDR3 sequence is CASSLTGGVIHEQFF. CDR3 DNA, as far as it was read: TGTGCCAGTAGTTTGACAGGGGGAGTAATTCATGAG. V is TRBV19 and J is TRBJ2-1, with 9 bases fitting TRBD1. The read is 3 residues too short to cover the CDR3 end, so that end is filled in from the germline J gene. Germline loops: CDR1 LNHDA, CDR2 SQIVND (reference sequence). This CDR3 comprises 15 residues. With V trimmed by 5 bases and J by 8 bases, 10 bases remained unmatched. Complete variable domain (other parts from reference TRBV19 and TRBJ2-1): DGGITQSPKYLFRKEGQNVTLSCEQNLNHDAMYWYRQDPGQGLRLIYYSQIVNDFQKGDIAEGYSVSREKKESFPLTVTSAQKNPTAFYLCASSLTGGVIHEQFFGPGTRLTVL.

Regarding this clone: The read stops 3 residues short of the end of the CDR3; the missing end is completed from the germline J gene. The chain uses TRBV30 and TRBJ2-3; D is unresolved. Trimming pared 1 base from V and 3 bases from J, leaving 11 bases between. Germline V gene lookup returns CDR1 GTSNPN and CDR2 SVGIG (reference sequence). The CDR3 spans 14 residues. CDR3 sequence reads: CAWSGYPGTDTQYF. Partial CDR3 DNA: TGTGCCTGGAGTGGGTACCCCGGTACAGATACG.

This clone was detected only a few times. With the read ending 3 residues before the CDR3 end, the germline J gene is used to fill in that end. V is TRBV7-2 and J is TRBJ1-2, with D uncertain. Germline V CDR1 and CDR2: SGHTA, FQGNSA. The CDR3 is made up of 15 amino acids. V was pared by 1 base and J by 1 base, with 10 bases between. The CDR3 sequence: CASSLGSRVNYGYTF. CDR3 bases read: TGTGCCAGCAGCTTAGGTTCTCGGGTTAACTATGGC.

A remark on this clone: The observed sequence ends 3 residues before the CDR3 terminus, with the missing tail filled in from the germline J gene. The chain has TRBV5-1 and TRBJ2-7, with D possibly matching TRBD1 (6 bases). V was trimmed by 4 bases and J by 1 base, leaving 12 bases between them. This CDR3 contains 14 residues. Germline CDR1 and CDR2: SGHRS and YFSETQ. The CDR3 spells CASSGTSASYEQYF. Incomplete CDR3 DNA: TGCGCCAGCAGCGGGACATCTGCGTCCTACGAG.

This clone was picked up many times. Sequencing ends 3 residues short of the CDR3 end; the germline J gene provides the rest. The rearrangement uses TRBV20-1 and TRBJ1-6; D gene unclear. V gave up 1 base and J gave up 1 base, with 11 bases separating them. The germline V gene encodes CDR1 DFQATT and CDR2 SNEGSKA (reference sequence). The CDR3 has 16 amino acids. The CDR3 DNA, read in part, is TGCAGTGCTAGAGTAAGGGTAGAGTCCTATAATTCACCC. Translation gives CSARVRVESYNSP. The entire CDR3 is CSARVRVESYNSPLHF.

This clone has a handful of counts. Read data end 3 residues before the CDR3 end; the end is taken from the germline J gene. The chain joins TRBV30 to TRBJ1-5; tentatively, D is TRBD1 (5 bases). Deletions cut 1 base from V and 6 bases from J, with 10 bases between. The CDR3 is 13 amino acids. Germline CDR1 is GTSNPN and CDR2 is SVGIG (reference sequence). CDR3 sequence: CAWSDQGSQPQHF. Partial CDR3 DNA: TGTGCCTGGAGTGATCAGGGTAGTCAGCCC.

The sample holds a few counts of this clone. The CDR3 end falls 3 residues outside the read, so it is completed with the germline J gene. This chain uses TRBV19 with TRBJ1-6; 7 bases are shared with TRBD1. CDR3 length equals 14 residues. With 6 bases clipped from V and 9 bases from J, the junction kept 8 bases outside the gene matches. Germline CDR1 reads LNHDA; CDR2 reads SQIVND (reference sequence). The CDR3 loop is CASREGTVGSPLHF. CDR3 DNA (partial): TGTGCCAGTAGAGAAGGGACAGTGGGTTCACCC. The full variable domain, its missing parts supplied by reference TRBV19 and TRBJ1-6, is DGGITQSPKYLFRKEGQNVTLSCEQNLNHDAMYWYRQDPGQGLRLIYYSQIVNDFQKGDIAEGYSVSREKKESFPLTVTSAQKNPTAFYLCASREGTVGSPLHFGNGTRLTVT.

This clone was seen many times. The read falls 3 residues short of the CDR3 end, and the missing part is taken from the germline J gene. The chain carries TRBV29-1 and TRBJ2-7, with TRBD1 matching over 9 bases. The V gene's germline CDR1 is SQVTM and CDR2 ANQGSEA. V lost 7 bases, J lost 6 bases, and 16 bases stayed unmatched. The CDR3 extends over 15 amino acids. The sequenced part of the CDR3 DNA is TGCAGCGCAGTCTCCTGGGGACAGGGTTCTCGCGAG. Residues: CSAVSWGQGSRE. The entire CDR3 reads CSAVSWGQGSREQYF.

This clone was detected many times. The CDR3 end falls 3 residues outside the read, so it is completed with the germline J gene. The chain employs TRBV5-1 and TRBJ1-1, with D perhaps TRBD1 (5 bases). Germline V gene sequence: CDR1 SGHRS, CDR2 YFSETQ. This CDR3 has 14 amino acids. Trimming left V 0 bases short and J 4 bases short, with 10 bases between. The part of the CDR3 DNA that was read is TGCGCCAGCAGCTTGGTAGGGGCTGGCACTGAA. Translation: CASSLVGAGTE. The complete CDR3 reads CASSLVGAGTEAFF.

This clone has ten or more counts. The missing CDR3 end, 3 residues past where the read stops, is filled in from the germline J gene. The rearrangement joins TRBV15 to TRBJ2-7, with D maybe TRBD1 (6 bases). The CDR3 covers 14 residues. Germline V lookup: CDR1 LNHNV, CDR2 YYDKDF (reference sequence). Trimming removed 2 bases at V and 0 bases at J, with 8 bases between. The CDR3 DNA, read in part, is TGTGCCACCAGCAGAACAGGGAGCTCCTACGAG. Its protein product is CATSRTGSSYE. The CDR3, in full, reads CATSRTGSSYEQYF.

Concerning this clone itself: The read falls 3 residues short of the CDR3 end, and the missing part is taken from the germline J gene. The chain has TRBV6-2 or TRBV6-3 and TRBJ2-7, with 7 bases aligning to TRBD1. The CDR3 has 13 residues. Trimming at V came to 6 bases and at J to 3 bases, leaving 5 bases not matched to a gene. The germline gives CDR1 MNHEY, CDR2 SVGEGT. CDR3 loop: CASSWGQIYEQYF. CDR3 bases read: TGTGCCAGCAGCTGGGGACAGATCTACGAG.

This clone was picked up a small number of times. The read stops 3 residues short of the end of the CDR3; the missing end is completed from the germline J gene. This rearrangement joins TRBV30 to TRBJ2-3; D gene ambiguous. Between the trimmed V and J ends, which lost 4 bases and 6 bases, there was a span of 17 bases. This CDR3 has 14 amino acids. Germline V gene lookup returns CDR1 GTSNPN and CDR2 SVGIG (reference sequence). The CDR3 spells CAWTPRQVQDTQYF. CDR3 bases read: TGTGCCTGGACCCCGAGGCAGGTCCAGGATACG.